The rows below give T cell receptor beta chains drawn from one sample of a study of blood T cells in healthy people across ages. Each CDR3 protein is one row after TCRdb ran MiXCR on the 5' RACE reads. The sample lists 910,000 or so distinct CDR3 sequences, around 54% occurring once. The specimen sequenced was blood. Source of these receptors: a woman aged 55 to 70 in good health. Each CDR3 is given with its conserved first and last residue. Fields, in order: CDR3 length, V gene, clone size, D gene, J gene, CDR3 DNA, CDR3 protein. The D gene is left open where the match is weak. Expanded clones are given a class, and other clones once, few, many or no size at all.

>12|TRBV21-1|few|NA|TRBJ1-2
TGTGCCAGGAGAATATGTCGAGATGGCTACACCTTC
CARRICRDGYTF
>16|TRBV20-1|NA|TRBD2|TRBJ2-1
TGCAGTGCCCAAGGAAGACTAGCGGGAGGGCAAGAGACCCAGTTCTTC
CSAQGRLAGGQETQFF
>13|TRBV7-9|few|NA|TRBJ1-5
TGTGCCAGCAGCCTAGATGTTCAGCAGCCCCAGCATTTT
CASSLDVQQPQHF
>14|TRBV15|NA|NA|TRBJ2-3
TGTGCCACCAGCAGAGCTCACCCCCCAGATACGCAGTATTTT
CATSRAHPPDTQYF
>12|TRBV27|NA|NA|TRBJ1-2
TGTGCCAGCAGTCAACAGGGTCGGGGCTACACCTTC
CASSQQGRGYTF
>13|TRBV7-2|NA|NA|TRBJ1-1
TGTGCCAGCAGCTCCCCTATTGTGGCTGAAGCTTTCTTT
CASSSPIVAEAFF
>14|TRBV12-3/TRBV12-4|few|NA|TRBJ1-5
TGTGCCAGCAGCCGTTTGAGCGGCAATCAGCCCCAGCATTTT
CASSRLSGNQPQHF
>15|TRBV18|NA|NA|TRBJ2-1
TGTGCCAGCTCACAGAGCGGAGGGACCTACAATGAGCAGTTCTTC
CASSQSGGTYNEQFF
>12|TRBV29-1|few|NA|TRBJ2-5
TGCAGCGTTGCGGTAGACCAAGAGACCCAGTACTTC
CSVAVDQETQYF
>14|TRBV7-2|NA|TRBD1|TRBJ1-2
TGTGCCAGCAGCCCGCAGACAGGGCTAAGCGGCTACACCTTC
CASSPQTGLSGYTF
>13|TRBV29-1|NA|NA|TRBJ1-2
TGCAGCGTCGGGACACTCGAGGGTTCCGGCTACACCTTC
CSVGTLEGSGYTF
>13|TRBV20-1|NA|NA|TRBJ2-7
TGCAGTGCTAGAGATGGGATAGGTAACGAGCAGTACTTC
CSARDGIGNEQYF
>13|TRBV3-1|NA|NA|TRBJ2-2
TGTGCCAGCAGCCAAGGAGGGCAGTATGAGCTGTTTTTT
CASSQGGQYELFF
>14|TRBV2|NA|NA|TRBJ2-5
TGTGCCAGCAGGCTACAGGCCCCTGGCTTGAAGCAGTACTTC
CASRLQAPGLKQYF
>12|TRBV5-1|NA|TRBD2|TRBJ2-3
TGCGCCAGCAGCTTGTACGGGAGGTGGCAGTATTTT
CASSLYGRWQYF
>19|TRBV28|NA|TRBD2|TRBJ2-1
TGTGCCAGCAGATCCACTAGCGGGATTCTCCCGATTCTTTACAATGAGCAGTTCTTC
CASRSTSGILPILYNEQFF
>13|TRBV20-1|few|NA|TRBJ2-7
TGCAGTGCTAGAGATGGGTGGGGCGCAGGGCAGTACTTC
CSARDGWGAGQYF
>14|TRBV5-1|NA|TRBD1|TRBJ2-5
TGCGCCAGCAGAAGGGGGCTGGGGCAAGAGACCCAGTACTTC
CASRRGLGQETQYF
>16|TRBV7-2|few|NA|TRBJ2-4
TGTGCCAGCAGCTTCTCCCGTCGGTCGGGGGAAAACATTCAGTACTTC
CASSFSRRSGENIQYF
>14|TRBV6-2/TRBV6-3|NA|TRBD2|TRBJ2-7
TGTGCCAGCAGTGCAGCGGGAAAGCGGCGCGAGCAGTACTTC
CASSAAGKRREQYF
>12|TRBV7-2|few|NA|TRBJ2-7
TGTGCCAGCAGTTTTACCGACCGCGAGCAGTACTTC
CASSFTDREQYF
>14|TRBV5-1|NA|NA|TRBJ2-5
TGCGCCAGTGGGGGCAGGGGAATTCAAGAGACCCAGTACTTC
CASGGRGIQETQYF